This T cell receptor (beta chain) stems from a study of CD8 T cells in ankylosing spondylitis. General study findings and limits: Apparently characteristic of ankylosing spondylitis blood was a TCR beta motif (eight highly homologous variants).

This clonotype was counted ten times or more. The antigen remains undetermined. TCRdb called the 5' RACE reads again in MiXCR, with one record for every CDR3 protein. The sample shows about 69,000 distinct CDR3 sequences, roughly 5.2% of them seen only once. The germline V and J ends were trimmed by 1 base and 7 bases, with 12 bases remaining between them. The V gene's germline CDR1 is SGDLS and CDR2 YYNGEE. This CDR3 comprises 15 residues. Input material: blood, either unsorted or a sorted T cell fraction (not recorded which). The chain uses TRBV9 and TRBJ1-6; tentative D call: TRBD1 (6 bases). The clonotype comes from a male donor with ankylosing spondylitis or in good health (not recorded which). The CDR3 DNA reads TGTGCCAGCAGCGTAACTGGACAGACAAATTCACCCCTCCACTTT. The encoded protein is CASSVTGQTNSPLHF.